Listed below are T cell receptor beta chains from one sample, sequenced in a study of CD8 T cells in ankylosing spondylitis. TCRdb fed the 5' RACE reads into MiXCR, producing one record per CDR3 protein. The sample shows fewer than 500,000 distinct CDR3 sequences, 20% to 25% of them seen only once. Sequencing used blood, either unsorted or a sorted T cell fraction (not recorded which). The receptors were gathered from a male donor with ankylosing spondylitis. Both conserved end residues are part of each CDR3. A D gene is named only where the DNA matches it firmly. Clone size is given for some rows only: seen once, a few or many times, or a class if the clone is expanded.

TRBJ1-2 TRBV20-1 NA NA CSASTEGGYGYTF TGCAGTGCTAGTACTGAAGGAGGCTATGGCTACACCTTC
TRBJ1-5 TRBV6-1 NA NA CASRQVGDHQPQHF TGTGCCAGCCGACAGGTAGGAGACCATCAGCCCCAGCATTTT
TRBJ2-5 TRBV29-1 many NA CSGGQGLEETQYF TGCAGCGGGGGCCAGGGGCTCGAAGAGACCCAGTACTTC
TRBJ2-7 TRBV7-8 many NA CASSLEQGPYEQYF TGTGCCAGCAGCTTAGAACAGGGCCCCTACGAGCAGTACTTC
TRBJ2-1 TRBV7-8 many NA CASSSRGTNEQFF TGTGCCAGCAGCTCCCGTGGGACCAATGAGCAGTTCTTC
TRBJ2-1 TRBV10-3 NA NA CAIMLAAGHEQFF TGTGCCATCATGTTAGCGGCAGGACATGAGCAGTTCTTC
TRBJ2-1 TRBV6-4 few TRBD1 CASRATGTVYNEQFF TGTGCCAGCAGAGCTACCGGGACAGTTTACAATGAGCAGTTCTTC
TRBJ1-1 TRBV7-2 NA TRBD1 CASSIDRAGNTEAFF TGTGCCAGCAGCATTGACAGGGCGGGGAACACTGAAGCTTTCTTT
TRBJ1-4 TRBV6-2/TRBV6-3 NA NA CASSYLGEAGEKLFF TGTGCCAGCAGTTACCTGGGGGAAGCGGGGGAAAAACTGTTTTTT
TRBJ1-2 TRBV5-6 NA NA CASSLLPGERNGYGYTF TGTGCCAGCAGCTTGCTGCCCGGCGAACGGAACGGATATGGCTACACCTTC
TRBJ2-2 TRBV12-3/TRBV12-4 many NA CASSPGRVTGELFF TGTGCCAGCAGTCCCGGCCGGGTTACCGGGGAGCTGTTTTTT
TRBJ2-7 TRBV5-6 NA NA CASSLWWRSSYEQYF TGTGCCAGCAGCTTATGGTGGAGAAGCTCCTACGAGCAGTACTTC
TRBJ2-3 TRBV20-1 NA TRBD2 CSARPPSGGDTQYF TGCAGTGCTAGACCGCCCAGCGGGGGGGATACGCAGTATTTT
TRBJ2-1 TRBV10-2 few NA CASRKDHPHYNEQFF TGCGCCAGCAGGAAAGACCACCCTCACTACAATGAGCAGTTCTTC
TRBJ2-7 TRBV28 NA NA CASSPPGHRHEQYF TGTGCCAGCAGCCCCCCAGGGCATCGTCACGAGCAGTACTTC
TRBJ2-2 TRBV29-1 many TRBD2 CSVEELAVGELFF TGCAGCGTTGAAGAACTAGCGGTCGGGGAGCTGTTTTTT
TRBJ2-2 TRBV20-1 NA NA CSASPLRENTGELFF TGCAGTGCTAGTCCTCTTCGGGAGAACACCGGGGAGCTGTTTTTT
TRBJ2-1 TRBV24-1 NA TRBD2 CATSDVGTSGNNEQFF TGTGCCACCAGTGATGTGGGGACTAGCGGGAACAATGAGCAGTTCTTC
TRBJ2-7 TRBV5-6 NA NA CASSLGGVHTYSYEQYF TGTGCCAGCAGCTTGGGCGGGGTCCACACCTATTCCTACGAGCAGTACTTC
TRBJ1-1 TRBV6-2/TRBV6-3 NA NA CASASSRDYLGAF TGTGCCAGTGCGAGCAGCCGAGACTACCTGGGGGCTTTT
TRBJ1-3 TRBV12-3/TRBV12-4 few NA CASNSGGLGNTIYF TGTGCCAGCAATTCTGGTGGCCTGGGAAACACCATATATTTT
TRBJ2-2 TRBV6-5 many NA CASSYSYRVGGELFF TGTGCCAGCAGTTACTCATACAGGGTCGGCGGGGAGCTGTTTTTT
TRBJ2-1 TRBV14 few NA CASSTRDSSYNEQFF TGTGCCAGCAGCACCCGGGATAGCTCCTACAATGAGCAGTTCTTC
TRBJ2-1 TRBV7-3 NA TRBD2 CASSSVTGGSNEQFF TGTGCCAGCAGCTCCGTCACGGGAGGGTCTAATGAGCAGTTCTTC
TRBJ2-7 TRBV6-4 few NA CATQRQTDSIKVDEQYF TGTGCCACTCAAAGACAGACAGACAGCATTAAGGTGGACGAGCAGTACTTC
TRBJ2-5 TRBV10-3 NA TRBD1 CAISGTGGEVQETQYF TGTGCCATCAGTGGGACAGGGGGTGAGGTGCAAGAGACCCAGTACTTC
TRBJ2-7 TRBV25-1 NA TRBD2 CASQLAGGSSYEQYF TGTGCCAGCCAACTAGCGGGAGGGAGCTCCTACGAGCAGTACTTC
TRBJ2-1 TRBV6-2/TRBV6-3 NA TRBD1 CASSYRTGKAYNEQFF TGTGCCAGCAGTTACCGGACAGGGAAGGCCTACAATGAGCAGTTCTTC
TRBJ1-4 TRBV28 few NA CASSLGAPTNEKLFF TGTGCCAGCAGTTTGGGCGCCCCAACTAATGAAAAACTGTTTTTT
TRBJ1-2 TRBV7-9 NA NA CASSPPLMSEKSYGYTF TGTGCCAGCAGCCCCCCCCTGATGTCGGAGAAGAGCTATGGCTACACCTTC
TRBJ2-3 TRBV6-1 few TRBD2 CASSLPGLAQPTDTQYF TGTGCCAGCAGCCTACCGGGACTAGCGCAACCCACAGATACGCAGTATTTT
TRBJ2-1 TRBV29-1 NA TRBD2 CSVWTSSYNEQFF TGCAGCGTTTGGACTAGTTCCTACAATGAGCAGTTCTTC
TRBJ1-5 TRBV3-1 few NA CASSRSAGLNQPQHF TGTGCCAGCAGCCGTTCGGCCGGGCTCAATCAGCCCCAGCATTTT
TRBJ2-7 TRBV5-1 few NA CASSLQTSGTYEQYF TGCGCCAGCAGCTTGCAAACTAGTGGAACCTACGAGCAGTACTTC
TRBJ2-5 TRBV25-1 few NA CASERRDQETQYF TGTGCCAGCGAACGCCGGGACCAAGAGACCCAGTACTTC
TRBJ1-3 TRBV6-5 few NA CASSFAGDSGNTIYF TGTGCCAGCAGTTTCGCGGGGGACTCTGGAAACACCATATATTTT
TRBJ2-1 TRBV7-8 NA NA CASRPGGRPSYNEQFF TGTGCCAGCAGACCCGGTGGAAGGCCCTCTTACAATGAGCAGTTCTTC
TRBJ1-2 TRBV5-1 few NA CASSQQASQSYGYTF TGCGCCAGCAGCCAACAAGCCAGCCAGTCCTATGGCTACACCTTC
TRBJ2-1 TRBV7-8 few NA CASRSSASSYNEQFF TGTGCCAGCAGATCCAGCGCCAGCTCCTACAATGAGCAGTTCTTC
TRBJ2-7 TRBV5-1 many TRBD2 CASSPRTSGRRTYEQYF TGCGCCAGCAGCCCCCGGACTAGCGGGAGGAGGACCTACGAGCAGTACTTC
TRBJ2-3 TRBV24-1 few NA CATSGGSTDTQYF TGTGCCACCAGTGGCGGGAGCACAGATACGCAGTATTTT
TRBJ1-1 TRBV12-5 NA NA CASGLIAGQMNTEAFF TGTGCTAGTGGTTTGATCGCAGGCCAAATGAACACTGAAGCTTTCTTT